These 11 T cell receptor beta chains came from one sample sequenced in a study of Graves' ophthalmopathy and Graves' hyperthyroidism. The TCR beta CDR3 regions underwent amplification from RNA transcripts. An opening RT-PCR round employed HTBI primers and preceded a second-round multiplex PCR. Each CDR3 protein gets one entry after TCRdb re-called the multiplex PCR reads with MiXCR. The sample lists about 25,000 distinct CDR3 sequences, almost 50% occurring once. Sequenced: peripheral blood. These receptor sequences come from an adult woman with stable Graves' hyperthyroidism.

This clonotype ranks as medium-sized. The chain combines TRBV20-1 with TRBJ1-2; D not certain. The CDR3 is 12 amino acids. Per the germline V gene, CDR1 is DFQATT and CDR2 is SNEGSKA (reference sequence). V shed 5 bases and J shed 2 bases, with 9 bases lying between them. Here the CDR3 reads CSARGRNYGYTF. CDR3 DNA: TGCAGTGCTCGAGGGAGGAACTATGGCTACACCTTC.

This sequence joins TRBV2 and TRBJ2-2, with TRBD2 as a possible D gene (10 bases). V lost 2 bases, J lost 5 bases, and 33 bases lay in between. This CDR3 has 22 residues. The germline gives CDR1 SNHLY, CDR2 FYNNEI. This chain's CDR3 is CASSELGQGSSSGSPRTGELFF. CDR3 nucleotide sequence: TGTGCCAGCAGTGAATTGGGACAGGGAAGTTCTAGCGGGAGCCCAAGGACCGGGGAGCTGTTTTTT.

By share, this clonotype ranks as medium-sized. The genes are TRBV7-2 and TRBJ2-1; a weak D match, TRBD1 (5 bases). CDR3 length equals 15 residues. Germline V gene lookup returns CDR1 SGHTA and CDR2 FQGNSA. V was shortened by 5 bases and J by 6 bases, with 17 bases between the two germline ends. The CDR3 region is CASSKGAGRANEQFF. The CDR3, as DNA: TGTGCCAGCAGCAAAGGGGCAGGCAGGGCCAATGAGCAGTTCTTC.

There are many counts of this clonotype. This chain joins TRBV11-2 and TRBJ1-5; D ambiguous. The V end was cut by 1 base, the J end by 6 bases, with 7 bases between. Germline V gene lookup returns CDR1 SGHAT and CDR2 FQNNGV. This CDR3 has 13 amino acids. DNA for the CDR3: TGTGCCAGCAGCTTAGGGGCGCTTCAGCCCCAGCATTTT. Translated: CASSLGALQPQHF. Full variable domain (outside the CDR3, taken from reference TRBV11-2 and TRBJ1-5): EAGVAQSPRYKIIEKRQSVAFWCNPISGHATLYWYQQILGQGPKLLIQFQNNGVVDDSQLPKDRFSAERLKGVDSTLKIQPAKLEDSAVYLCASSLGALQPQHFGDGTRLSIL.

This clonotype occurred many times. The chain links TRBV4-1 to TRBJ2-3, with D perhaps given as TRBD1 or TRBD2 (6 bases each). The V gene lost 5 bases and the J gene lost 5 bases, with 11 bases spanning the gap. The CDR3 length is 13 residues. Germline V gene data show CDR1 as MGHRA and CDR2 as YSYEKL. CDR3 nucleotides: TGCGCCAGCAGCACCGGGGGCGTAGATACGCAGTATTTT. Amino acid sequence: CASSTGGVDTQYF.

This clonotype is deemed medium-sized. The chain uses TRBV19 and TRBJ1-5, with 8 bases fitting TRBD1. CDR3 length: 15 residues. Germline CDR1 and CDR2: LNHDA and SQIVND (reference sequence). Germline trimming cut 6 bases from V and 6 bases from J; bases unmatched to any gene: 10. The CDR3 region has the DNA TGTGCCAGTAGCCAACGACAGGGGTATGGTCAGCCCCAGCATTTT. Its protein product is CASSQRQGYGQPQHF.

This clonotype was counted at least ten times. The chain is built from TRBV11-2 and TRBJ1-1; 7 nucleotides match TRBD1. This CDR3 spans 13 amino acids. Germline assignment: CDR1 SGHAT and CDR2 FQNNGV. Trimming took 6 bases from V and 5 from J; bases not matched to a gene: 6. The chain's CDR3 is CASSFDRATEAFF. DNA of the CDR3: TGTGCCAGCAGTTTCGACAGGGCTACTGAAGCTTTCTTT.

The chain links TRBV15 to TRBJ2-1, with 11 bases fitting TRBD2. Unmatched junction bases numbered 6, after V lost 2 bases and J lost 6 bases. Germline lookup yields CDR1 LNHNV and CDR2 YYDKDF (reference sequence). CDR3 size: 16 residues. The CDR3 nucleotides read TGTGCCACCAGCAGAACTCTAGCGGGAGGTGGCAATGAGCAGTTCTTC. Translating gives CATSRTLAGGGNEQFF.

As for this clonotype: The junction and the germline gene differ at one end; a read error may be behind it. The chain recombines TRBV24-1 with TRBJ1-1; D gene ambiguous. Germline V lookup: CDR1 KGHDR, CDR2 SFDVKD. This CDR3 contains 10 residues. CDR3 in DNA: TGTGCCACTTTGAGCACGGAAGATTTCTTT. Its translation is CATLSTEDFF.

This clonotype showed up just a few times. DNA of the CDR3: TGCAGTGCTAGGGGTAATGGGGATCATTCACCCCTCCACTTT. Translated: CSARGNGDHSPLHF. The rearrangement joins TRBV20-1 to TRBJ1-6; D is undetermined. V was shortened by 3 bases and J by 8 bases, with 14 bases between the two germline ends. The V gene's germline CDR1 is DFQATT and CDR2 SNEGSKA (reference sequence). The CDR3 spans 14 residues.

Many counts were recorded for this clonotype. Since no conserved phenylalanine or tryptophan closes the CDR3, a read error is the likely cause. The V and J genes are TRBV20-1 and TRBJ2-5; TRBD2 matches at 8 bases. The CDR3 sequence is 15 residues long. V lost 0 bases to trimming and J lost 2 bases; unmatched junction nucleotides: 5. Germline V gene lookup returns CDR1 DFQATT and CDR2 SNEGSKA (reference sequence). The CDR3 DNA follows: TGCAGTGCTAGAGAGATAGCGGGATTACAAGAGACCCAGTACCTC. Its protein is CSAREIAGLQETQYL.